This entry lists 29 T cell receptor beta chains sequenced from one sample in a study of T cell responses to AZD1222 COVID-19 vaccine. Repertoires were generated with immunoSEQ multiplex PCR, while TCRdb's copy carries only in-frame clones and drops some. The repertoire has roughly 160,000 clones, 85% to 95% of them found once; the top ten carry 0.9%. Specimen: peripheral blood, collected on day 0 of AZD1222 vaccination. Receptors originate from an adult in good health.

CDR3 region: CADGGSNQPQHF. The CDR3 DNA reads TGTGCCGACGGGGGTAGCAATCAGCCCCAGCATTTT. The chain recombines TRBV28 with TRBJ1-5; a possible D gene is TRBD1 (5 bases). With 11 bases removed from V and 0 bases from J, the gap between germline ends came to 8 bases. The CDR3 is 12 amino acids. Germline loops: CDR1 MDHEN, CDR2 SYDVKM.

This chain joins TRBV5-1 and TRBJ1-1; perhaps TRBD1 as D (5 bases). The ends were cut back, 1 base at V and 6 bases at J, with 19 bases in the middle. CDR3 length equals 16 residues. Germline loops: CDR1 SGHRS, CDR2 YFSETQ. CDR3 protein: CASSLWSGDVRPEAFF. DNA for the CDR3: TGCGCCAGCAGCTTGTGGTCCGGGGACGTCCGGCCTGAAGCTTTCTTT.

In regard to this clone: In the same sample, other DNA sequences code for this CDR3. The rearrangement joins TRBV12-3 or TRBV12-4 to TRBJ2-2, with TRBD2 as a possible D gene (5 bases). V shed 6 bases and J shed 4 bases, with 6 bases lying between them. This CDR3 region has 12 residues. The DNA for the CDR3 is TGTGCCAGCAGCCGGGGCACCGGGGAGCTGTTTTTT. Its protein is CASSRGTGELFF.

The chain recombines TRBV7-2 with TRBJ2-1, with D possibly being TRBD2 (5 bases). From germline, CDR1 is SGHTA and CDR2 FQGNSA. The CDR3 is 16 residues long. The V end lost 2 bases, the J end lost 5 bases, and 16 bases lay between the germline ends. CDR3 amino acids: CASSLSSALADNEQFF. The CDR3 DNA reads TGTGCCAGCAGCTTAAGTAGCGCATTAGCAGACAATGAGCAGTTCTTC. Variable domain in full (rest from reference TRBV7-2 and TRBJ2-1): GAGVSQSPSNKVTEKGKDVELRCDPISGHTALYWYRQSLGQGLEFLIYFQGNSAPDKSGLPSDRFSAERTGGSVSTLTIQRTQQEDSAVYLCASSLSSALADNEQFFGPGTRLTVL.

The chain employs TRBV7-8 and TRBJ1-2; a weak D match, TRBD1 (5 bases). CDR3 size: 15 residues. Trimming removed 5 bases at V and 8 bases at J, with 21 bases between. Germline CDR1 reads SGHVS; CDR2 reads FQNEAQ. CDR3 DNA sequence: TGTGCCAGCAGCGCCCGTGAAGGGGCGCGGGGAGGCTACACCTTC. It is translated as CASSAREGARGGYTF.

The V call is TRBV4-2, the J call TRBJ2-2, with 8 bases that match TRBD2. After removal of 7 bases from V and 2 bases from J, the junction contained 9 bases not matched to a gene. Per the germline V gene, CDR1 is LGHNA and CDR2 is YNFKEQ. This CDR3 has 16 residues. Here the CDR3 reads CASTLLAGGNTGELFF. The CDR3, as DNA: TGTGCCAGCACCCTTTTGGCGGGGGGAAACACCGGGGAGCTGTTTTTT.

This clone has a handful of counts. J is TRBJ2-7 and V is TRBV6-5; D is possibly TRBD1 (5 bases). Germline V gene data show CDR1 as MNHEY and CDR2 as SVGAGI. With 5 bases removed from V and 3 bases from J, the gap between germline ends came to 11 bases. The CDR3 length is 13 residues. The CDR3 DNA reads TGTGCCAGCAGTAGGAAGGGGATCTACGAGCAGTACTTC. Its protein is CASSRKGIYEQYF.

This chain joins TRBV2 and TRBJ1-4; D ambiguous. Per germline, CDR1 SNHLY and CDR2 FYNNEI. The CDR3 loop spans 11 amino acids. V lost 5 bases to trimming and J lost 6 bases, with 4 bases between them. DNA of the CDR3: TGTGCCAGCAGTCTTTATGAAAAACTGTTTTTT. The encoded protein is CASSLYEKLFF.

The CDR3 nucleotides read TGTGCCAGCTCAGGCAAGAAGACGAACACCGGGGAGCTGTTTTTT. Its translation is CASSGKKTNTGELFF. This chain links TRBV6-5 with TRBJ2-2; unclear D gene. V was trimmed by 8 bases and J by 0 bases, leaving 13 bases between them. The CDR3 is 15 amino acids. Per germline, CDR1 MNHEY and CDR2 SVGAGI.

The rearrangement uses TRBV7-9 and TRBJ2-3; no reliable D call. The CDR3 is 13 residues long. Per the germline V gene, CDR1 is SEHNR and CDR2 is FQNEAQ (reference sequence). V was clipped by 2 bases and J by 3 bases, with 6 bases between them. CDR3 nucleotides: TGTGCCAGCAGCTTAAGGCCTACAGATACGCAGTATTTT. Translated: CASSLRPTDTQYF.

This clone has only one observation. The chain combines TRBV12-3 or TRBV12-4 with TRBJ2-7; 8 nucleotides agree with TRBD2. V was clipped by 11 bases and J by 5 bases; unmatched bases: 11. CDR3 length equals 13 residues. The chain's CDR3 is CASFRGGLNEQYF. The CDR3 DNA follows: TGTGCCTCTTTCCGGGGGGGCCTGAACGAGCAGTACTTC.

This chain links TRBV11-3 with TRBJ2-6; D may be TRBD1 (6 bases). Germline-derived CDR1 and CDR2 are SGHNT and YENEEA. The CDR3 loop spans 17 amino acids. V was shortened by 1 base and J by 1 base, with 11 bases between the two germline ends. CDR3 coding DNA: TGTGCCAGCAGCTTAGTCGGAAGGGGGTCTGGGGCCAACGTCCTGACTTTC. This codes for CASSLVGRGSGANVLTF.

The chain is built from TRBV12-3 or TRBV12-4 and TRBJ1-5; D remains ambiguous. CDR3 length: 12 residues. The germline V and J ends were trimmed by 3 bases and 6 bases, with 6 bases remaining between them. CDR3: CASSFVSQPQHF. The CDR3 DNA follows: TGTGCCAGCAGTTTTGTTTCTCAGCCCCAGCATTTT.

The chain is built from TRBV19 and TRBJ1-2, with D perhaps TRBD1 (5 bases). The CDR3 is 16 amino acids. The ends were cut back, 5 bases at V and 4 bases at J, with 20 bases in the middle. In germline, CDR1 is LNHDA, CDR2 SQIVND (reference sequence). CDR3 loop: CASSQPTETVFYGYTF. For the CDR3, the DNA is TGTGCCAGTAGTCAACCCACCGAGACAGTGTTCTATGGCTACACCTTC.

The chain is built from TRBV6-6 and TRBJ1-6; 9 bases are shared with TRBD1. CDR3 length: 15 amino acids. V lost 6 bases and J lost 9; bases outside the gene matches: 9. CDR1 and CDR2 (germline): MNHNY, SVGAGI (reference sequence). The CDR3 DNA reads TGTGCCAGCAGGTTAATGACAGGGGGAGCTTCACCCCTCCACTTT. Translated, it gives CASRLMTGGASPLHF.

This chain joins TRBV5-8 and TRBJ1-1; no clear D. The V gene lost 7 bases and the J gene lost 4 bases, with 17 bases spanning the gap. The CDR3 has 14 amino acids. Germline CDR1 SGHTS, CDR2 YDEGEE. The CDR3 sequence is CASWEAAPRTEAFF. The DNA of the CDR3 is TGTGCCAGCTGGGAAGCTGCGCCGCGCACTGAAGCTTTCTTT.

V gene TRBV4-2 combines with J gene TRBJ2-3; D not certain. In germline, CDR1 is LGHNA, CDR2 YNFKEQ. The CDR3 spans 11 residues. V was cut by 11 bases and J by 1 base, with 7 bases left in between. This CDR3 is CACQGTDTQYF. The DNA of the CDR3 is TGTGCCTGCCAAGGCACAGATACGCAGTATTTT.

The chain links TRBV6-5 to TRBJ1-6, with 7 bases aligning to TRBD1. This CDR3 spans 15 amino acids. The germline gives CDR1 MNHEY, CDR2 SVGAGI. V dropped 6 bases and J dropped 5; count of bases not matched to a gene: 7. DNA for the CDR3: TGTGCCAGCAGGGTGGACAGGATCCATAATTCACCCCTCCACTTT. This translates into CASRVDRIHNSPLHF.

The chain couples TRBV23-1 to TRBJ1-3, with unresolved D. TRBV23-1 is placed among ORFs of uncertain function. The length of the CDR3 is 17 residues. Deletions cut 7 bases from V and 8 bases from J, with 27 bases between. The CDR3 DNA is TGCGCCAGCATCAAAACCAGAAGGCTGGGCCATGGGTACACCATATATTTT. Translated: CASIKTRRLGHGYTIYF.

The rearrangement links TRBV18 to TRBJ2-2, with D perhaps matching TRBD1 (6 bases). Germline CDR1 reads KGHSH; CDR2 reads LQKENI. Trimming removed 4 bases from V and 0 bases from J, with 9 bases in between. This CDR3 is built from 15 residues. CDR3 bases: TGTGCCAGCTCACGGACAGCGACGAACACCGGGGAGCTGTTTTTT. Encoded protein: CASSRTATNTGELFF.

The chain joins TRBV5-1 to TRBJ2-1, with D possibly matching TRBD2 (5 bases). V lost 0 bases, J lost 3 bases, and 10 bases lay in between. CDR1 SGHRS and CDR2 YFSETQ come from the germline V gene. The CDR3 is made up of 15 amino acids. CDR3 in DNA: TGCGCCAGCAGCTTGGACGGGAACTACTACAATGAGCAGTTCTTC. Encoded protein: CASSLDGNYYNEQFF.

This clone was recorded only once. The chain has TRBV11-2 and TRBJ2-3; D might be TRBD1 or TRBD2, each matching 5 bases. CDR1 is SGHAT, CDR2 FQNNGV, per germline. This CDR3 is 14 amino acids long. Trimming stripped 5 bases from V and 6 bases from J, with 15 bases between. CDR3 in amino acids: CASSLGTPRDTQYF. The CDR3, as DNA: TGTGCCAGCAGCCTCGGGACCCCTCGGGATACGCAGTATTTT.

About this clone itself: An end of the junction differs from the germline gene, which may be a read error. The sample carries other DNA sequences with the same CDR3. The V gene is TRBV3-1 (or the pseudogene TRBV3-2), the J gene TRBJ1-5; D gene ambiguous. Germline loops: CDR1 LGHDT, CDR2 YNNKEL (reference sequence). This CDR3 is built from 13 residues. The CDR3 sequence: CASSQGSYQPQHF. DNA of the CDR3: TGTGCCAGCAGTCAAGGTTCGTATCAGCCCCAGCATTTT.

The V call is TRBV19, the J call TRBJ1-2; D unresolved. This CDR3 contains 12 residues. Germline CDR1 and CDR2: LNHDA and SQIVND (reference sequence). Deletions cut 7 bases from V and 4 bases from J, with 10 bases between. The CDR3 region has the DNA TGTGCCAGTACCCGGGAGAGCTATGGCTACACCTTC. Its translation is CASTRESYGYTF. The variable domain in full, with the rest retrieved from reference TRBV19 and TRBJ1-2, is DGGITQSPKYLFRKEGQNVTLSCEQNLNHDAMYWYRQDPGQGLRLIYYSQIVNDFQKGDIAEGYSVSREKKESFPLTVTSAQKNPTAFYLCASTRESYGYTFGSGTRLTVV.

The chain is built from TRBV7-2 and TRBJ1-2; 10 bases are a match to TRBD1. Losses at the gene ends were 5 bases for V and 8 bases for J; bases not matched to a gene: 8. The germline V gene has CDR1 SGHTA and CDR2 FQGNSA. The CDR3 totals 14 residues. Here the CDR3 DNA reads TGTGCCAGCAGCCTAGGACAGGGGGTCCAAGGCTACACCTTC. Amino acids: CASSLGQGVQGYTF.

The chain links TRBV10-3 to TRBJ1-2, with TRBD1 matching 7 bases. The CDR3 length is 12 residues. The V and J ends lost 4 bases and 8 bases, in that order; junction bases with no gene match: 4. CDR1 and CDR2 (germline): ENHRY, SYGVKD. The CDR3 DNA sequence: TGTGCCATCAGTGGCAGGGGGGAAGGCTACACCTTC. It encodes CAISGRGEGYTF.

The chain is built from TRBV12-3 or TRBV12-4 and TRBJ2-7; D is uncertain. The ends were cut back, 2 bases at V and 3 bases at J, with 5 bases in the middle. This CDR3 is built from 12 residues. CDR3 in amino acids: CASSLNLYEQYF. The DNA for the CDR3 is TGTGCCAGCAGTTTAAACCTCTACGAGCAGTACTTC.

A single count supports this clone. V is TRBV28 and J is TRBJ1-4, with 9 bases aligning to TRBD1. Trimming cost V 3 bases and J 5 bases; bases outside gene matches: 7. The CDR3 consists of 16 residues. Germline loops: CDR1 MDHEN, CDR2 SYDVKM. The CDR3, as DNA: TGTGCCAGCAGTTTCTCCTGGGACAGGGTCAATGAAAAACTGTTTTTT. Protein sequence: CASSFSWDRVNEKLFF.

V is TRBV5-1 and J is TRBJ2-5; D is perhaps TRBD2 (5 bases). The CDR3 extends over 13 amino acids. V was trimmed by 0 bases and J by 3 bases, leaving 6 bases between them. Germline V gene lookup returns CDR1 SGHRS and CDR2 YFSETQ. The CDR3 protein is CASSLVEEETQYF. CDR3 sequence (DNA): TGCGCCAGCAGCTTGGTGGAGGAAGAGACCCAGTACTTC.